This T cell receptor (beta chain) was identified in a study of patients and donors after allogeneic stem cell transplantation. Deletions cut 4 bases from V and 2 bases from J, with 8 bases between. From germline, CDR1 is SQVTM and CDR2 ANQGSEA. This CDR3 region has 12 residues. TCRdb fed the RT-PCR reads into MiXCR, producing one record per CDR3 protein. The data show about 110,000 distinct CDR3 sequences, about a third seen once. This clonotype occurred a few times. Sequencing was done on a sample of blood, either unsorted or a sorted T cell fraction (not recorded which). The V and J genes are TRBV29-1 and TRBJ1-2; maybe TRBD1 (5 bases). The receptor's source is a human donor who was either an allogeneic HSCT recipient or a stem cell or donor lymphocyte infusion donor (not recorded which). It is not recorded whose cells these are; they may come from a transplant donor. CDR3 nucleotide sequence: TGCAGCGTTGTATCAGGGAACTATGGCTACACCTTC. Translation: CSVVSGNYGYTF.